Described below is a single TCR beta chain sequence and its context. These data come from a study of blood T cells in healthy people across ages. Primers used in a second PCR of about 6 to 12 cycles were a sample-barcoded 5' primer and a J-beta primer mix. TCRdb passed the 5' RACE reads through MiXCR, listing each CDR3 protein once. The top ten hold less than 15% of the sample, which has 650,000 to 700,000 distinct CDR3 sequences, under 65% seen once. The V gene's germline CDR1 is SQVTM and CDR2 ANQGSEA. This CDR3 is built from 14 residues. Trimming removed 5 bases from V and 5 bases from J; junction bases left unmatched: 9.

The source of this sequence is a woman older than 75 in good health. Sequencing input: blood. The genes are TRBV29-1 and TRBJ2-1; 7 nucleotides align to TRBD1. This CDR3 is CSVQPGQTHNEQFF. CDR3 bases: TGCAGCGTTCAACCGGGACAGACCCACAATGAGCAGTTCTTC.